This T cell receptor beta chain was retrieved from a study of blood T cell repertoires in COVID-19. Produced via immunoSEQ multiplex PCR; TCRdb's table is partial and in-frame only. This table has 150,000 to 200,000 clones, 88% appearing once. Sequences were obtained from peripheral blood. This receptor was obtained from a young woman with acute or convalescent COVID-19.

In DNA, the CDR3 is TGCGCCAGCAGTGAGTCGGGGGGGCCTTTATGGAATGAGCAGTTCTTC. Residues: CASSESGGPLWNEQFF. V is TRBV10-1 and J is TRBJ2-1, with D possibly matching TRBD2 (7 bases). CDR3 size: 16 residues. Trimming removed 0 bases at V and 7 bases at J, with 16 bases between. Germline V gene lookup returns CDR1 WNHNN and CDR2 SYGVQD (reference sequence).